Listed below are T cell receptor beta chains from one sample, sequenced in a study of T cell responses to AZD1222 COVID-19 vaccine. Clones were sequenced by immunoSEQ multiplex PCR, and TCRdb holds only the in-frame ones, with some missing. The sample includes about 120,000 clones, approximately 90% of them seen just once. The source was peripheral blood, collected 28 days after the second AZD1222 dose. Every receptor here comes from an adult who received the AZD1222 COVID-19 vaccine. The CDR3 runs from the conserved cysteine through the conserved F or W. D genes are given only for firm matches. The size of a clone is reported for some rows only, either as once, few or many, or as a class for expanded clones.

d_call | clone_size | j_call | v_call | cdr3_aa | cdr3_nt
. | . | TRBJ1-2 | TRBV5-5 | CASSLTGGAVGYTF | TGTGCCAGCAGCTTGACGGGGGGCGCGGTGGGCTACACCTTC
. | . | TRBJ1-6 | TRBV5-1 | CASSQATNSPLHF | TGCGCCAGCAGCCAGGCCACTAATTCACCCCTCCACTTT
TRBD1 | . | TRBJ2-7 | TRBV29-1 | CSVSDRANYYEQYF | TGCAGCGTTTCCGACAGGGCTAACTACTACGAGCAGTACTTC
. | . | TRBJ1-1 | TRBV10-3 | CAISVSGGVDTEAFF | TGTGCCATCAGTGTCTCGGGGGGAGTAGACACTGAAGCTTTCTTT
. | . | TRBJ1-1 | TRBV29-1 | CSVDWGTNTEAFF | TGCAGCGTTGATTGGGGGACGAACACTGAAGCTTTCTTT
. | . | TRBJ1-5 | TRBV29-1 | CSVAGPGGGQPQHF | TGCAGCGTTGCGGGCCCCGGGGGTGGTCAGCCCCAGCATTTT
. | . | TRBJ2-2 | TRBV10-2 | CASRSSAGELFF | TGCGCCAGCAGGAGTAGCGCCGGGGAGCTGTTTTTT
. | . | TRBJ2-7 | TRBV15 | CATSRVGRGAYEQYF | TGTGCCACCAGCAGAGTAGGCAGGGGTGCCTACGAGCAGTACTTC
. | . | TRBJ2-7 | TRBV7-9 | CASSLLLAERDEQYF | TGTGCCAGCAGCTTACTTTTGGCGGAGAGGGACGAGCAGTACTTC
TRBD1 | . | TRBJ1-1 | TRBV3-1/TRBV3-2 | CASRDRGYTEAFF | TGTGCCAGCAGGGACAGGGGATACACTGAAGCTTTCTTT
. | . | TRBJ2-5 | TRBV25-1 | CASSALGSGETQYF | TGTGCCAGCAGTGCCCTCGGGTCGGGAGAGACCCAGTACTTC
. | . | TRBJ1-5 | TRBV19 | CASSIGAGRGSNQPQHF | TGTGCCAGTAGTATAGGAGCTGGGAGGGGGAGCAATCAGCCCCAGCATTTT
TRBD1 | once | TRBJ2-7 | TRBV7-6 | CASSLGDRAEQYF | TGTGCCAGCAGCTTAGGTGACAGGGCCGAGCAGTACTTC
. | . | TRBJ2-7 | TRBV2 | CASSVHLYEQYF | TGTGCCAGCAGTGTTCACCTCTACGAGCAGTACTTC
. | . | TRBJ2-7 | TRBV4-3 | CASSQGGGYEQYF | TGCGCCAGCAGCCAAGGTGGCGGCTACGAGCAGTACTTC
TRBD1 | . | TRBJ2-3 | TRBV6-5 | CASSYGGTGVTDTQYF | TGTGCCAGCAGTTACGGGGGGACAGGAGTCACAGATACGCAGTATTTT
. | . | TRBJ2-1 | TRBV11-2 | CASSQTRDTEQFF | TGTGCCAGCAGCCAAACCCGGGACACTGAGCAGTTCTTC
TRBD2 | . | TRBJ2-7 | TRBV7-3 | CASSLTGTGGYEQYF | TGTGCCAGCAGCTTAACCGGGACGGGGGGCTACGAGCAGTACTTC
TRBD1 | . | TRBJ1-2 | TRBV6-5 | CASRTGVNYGYTF | TGTGCCAGCAGGACAGGGGTAAACTATGGCTACACCTTC
. | . | TRBJ1-1 | TRBV6-5 | CASSYGGPEAFF | TGTGCCAGCAGTTACGGGGGGCCTGAAGCTTTCTTT
. | . | TRBJ1-2 | TRBV5-7 | CASSFGNCWNYGYTF | TGTGCCAGCAGCTTTGGGAATTGTTGGAACTATGGCTACACCTTC
TRBD2 | . | TRBJ2-7 | TRBV5-5 | CASSSYLAGPYEQYF | TGTGCCAGCAGCTCCTACCTAGCGGGACCCTACGAGCAGTACTTC
. | . | TRBJ1-6 | TRBV7-2 | CASSLTGAGNSPLHF | TGTGCCAGCAGCTTAACTGGGGCGGGTAATTCACCCCTCCACTTT
. | few | TRBJ2-2 | TRBV7-3 | CASSSGGTGELFF | TGTGCCAGCAGCTCTGGGGGGACCGGGGAGCTGTTTTTT
. | . | TRBJ2-5 | TRBV29-1 | CSPLDRQETQYF | TGCAGCCCTTTAGACCGCCAAGAGACCCAGTACTTC
. | . | TRBJ2-3 | TRBV4-2 | CASSPSPSRTDTQYF | TGTGCCAGCAGCCCGTCTCCATCCCGCACAGATACGCAGTATTTT
. | once | TRBJ1-5 | TRBV5-3 | CARIRLNLGQPQHF | TGTGCCAGAATCCGCCTCAACTTGGGTCAGCCCCAGCATTTT
. | . | TRBJ1-5 | TRBV28 | CASSLGRSNQPQHF | TGTGCCAGCAGTTTAGGACGGAGCAATCAGCCCCAGCATTTT
. | . | TRBJ1-1 | TRBV6-5 | CASTLGLTREAFF | TGTGCCAGCACCCTGGGACTCACACGGGAAGCTTTCTTT
TRBD1 | . | TRBJ1-6 | TRBV28 | CASTLGDRGNSPLHF | TGTGCCAGCACCTTAGGGGACAGGGGTAATTCACCCCTCCACTTT
. | . | TRBJ2-7 | TRBV7-9 | CASSPRDLYEQYF | TGTGCCAGCAGCCCCCGGGACCTCTACGAGCAGTACTTC
. | . | TRBJ1-5 | TRBV2 | CASKPHSYNQPQHF | TGTGCCAGCAAACCCCACAGTTACAATCAGCCCCAGCATTTT
TRBD1 | . | TRBJ2-5 | TRBV6-5 | CASSSGQGRQETQYF | TGTGCCAGCAGTTCGGGACAGGGGCGCCAAGAGACCCAGTACTTC
. | . | TRBJ1-6 | TRBV28 | CASSGGVGSPLHF | TGTGCCAGCAGTGGGGGGGTAGGATCACCCCTCCACTTT
TRBD1 | . | TRBJ1-1 | TRBV28 | CASSLAGGGTEAFF | TGTGCCAGCAGTTTAGCAGGGGGCGGAACTGAAGCTTTCTTT
. | . | TRBJ1-2 | TRBV5-6 | CASSLINAGYTF | TGTGCCAGCAGCTTGATCAATGCAGGCTACACCTTC
. | . | TRBJ2-2 | TRBV10-3 | CAIQRHANTGELFF | TGTGCCATCCAGAGACATGCGAACACCGGGGAGCTGTTTTTT
TRBD2 | once | TRBJ2-7 | TRBV2 | CASILAGGTYEQYF | TGTGCCAGCATCCTAGCGGGGGGTACCTACGAGCAGTACTTC
. | once | TRBJ1-2 | TRBV12-3/TRBV12-4 | CASSYSSNYGYTF | TGTGCCAGCAGTTACTCCTCTAACTATGGCTACACCTTC
TRBD2 | . | TRBJ2-5 | TRBV7-9 | CASSLASSSGDQETQYF | TGTGCCAGCAGCTTAGCGAGTTCAAGCGGGGACCAAGAGACCCAGTACTTC
TRBD2 | . | TRBJ2-3 | TRBV29-1 | CSVKRGATGTDTQYF | TGCAGCGTTAAGCGGGGGGCTACGGGGACAGATACGCAGTATTTT
. | . | TRBJ1-3 | TRBV4-1 | CASSQLPGILPGNTIYF | TGCGCCAGCAGCCAACTTCCCGGGATTTTACCCGGAAACACCATATATTTT
TRBD2 | . | TRBJ2-5 | TRBV4-1 | CASSQGLLGLAVQRETQYF | TGCGCCAGCAGCCAAGGTCTTTTAGGACTAGCGGTTCAAAGAGAGACCCAGTACTTC
TRBD1 | once | TRBJ2-6 | TRBV15 | CATSFPGTGRPSSGANVLTF | TGTGCCACCAGCTTTCCCGGGACAGGGAGACCTAGCTCTGGGGCCAACGTCCTGACTTTC
TRBD2 | . | TRBJ2-3 | TRBV19 | CASSTRGSGGADTQYF | TGTGCCAGTAGTACCCGGGGTAGCGGGGGTGCAGATACGCAGTATTTT
TRBD1 | . | TRBJ1-6 | TRBV14 | CASRGTGYNSPLHF | TGTGCCAGCCGAGGGACAGGTTATAATTCACCCCTCCACTTT
. | . | TRBJ1-5 | TRBV6-5 | CASSYSAGYQPQHF | TGTGCCAGCAGTTACTCGGCAGGGTATCAGCCCCAGCATTTT
. | . | TRBJ2-7 | TRBV4-1 | CASSQVPVWTGEQYF | TGCGCCAGCAGCCAAGTCCCTGTTTGGACGGGGGAGCAGTACTTC
TRBD1 | . | TRBJ1-1 | TRBV19 | CASSKRAGTGGARTEAFF | TGTGCCAGTAGTAAACGGGCCGGGACAGGGGGCGCCCGGACTGAAGCTTTCTTT
. | once | TRBJ1-1 | TRBV27 | CASRAGRGTEAFF | TGTGCCAGCCGCGCGGGGAGGGGGACTGAAGCTTTCTTT
TRBD2 | . | TRBJ2-2 | TRBV7-9 | CASSSRLAGNTGELFF | TGTGCCAGCAGCTCGAGACTAGCGGGGAACACCGGGGAGCTGTTTTTT
TRBD1 | . | TRBJ2-7 | TRBV6-5 | CASILESGGYEQYF | TGTGCCAGCATTCTCGAATCAGGGGGCTACGAGCAGTACTTC
TRBD1 | . | TRBJ2-7 | TRBV4-1 | CASSQISDRVYEQYF | TGCGCCAGCAGCCAAATCTCTGACAGGGTATACGAGCAGTACTTC
. | . | TRBJ2-3 | TRBV10-2 | CASSESLVQGTDTQYF | TGCGCCAGCAGTGAGTCCCTTGTGCAGGGCACAGATACGCAGTATTTT
TRBD1 | once | TRBJ2-5 | TRBV11-3 | CASSLDRTGGETQYF | TGTGCCAGCAGCTTAGACCGGACAGGGGGCGAGACCCAGTACTTC
. | once | TRBJ2-7 | TRBV5-4 | CASSLESGYEQYF | TGTGCCAGCAGCTTGGAGTCTGGCTACGAGCAGTACTTC
TRBD1 | . | TRBJ2-2 | TRBV4-2 | CASSQDPTGAGELFF | TGTGCCAGCAGCCAAGACCCGACAGGGGCCGGGGAGCTGTTTTTT
. | . | TRBJ2-7 | TRBV10-3 | CAIPGPSAYEQYF | TGTGCCATCCCCGGGCCCTCCGCCTACGAGCAGTACTTC
. | . | TRBJ2-1 | TRBV2 | CASWTGSSYNEQFF | TGTGCCAGCTGGACGGGAAGCTCCTACAATGAGCAGTTCTTC
. | . | TRBJ2-7 | TRBV11-2 | CASSLDSARTYEQYF | TGTGCCAGCAGCTTAGATAGTGCTCGCACCTACGAGCAGTACTTC